This T cell receptor beta chain was recorded in a study of control samples from healthy donors and cancer patients. The V gene's germline CDR1 is SNHLY and CDR2 FYNNEI. The CDR3 has 16 amino acids. V was shortened by 7 bases and J by 0 bases, with 15 bases between the two germline ends. Data came from immunoSEQ multiplex PCR; TCRdb stores just in-frame clones and leaves some out. The table lists 100,000 to 150,000 clones, over 80% of them singletons. The clonotype comes from a woman in her forties or fifties in good health. Sequencing input: blood. V gene TRBV2 combines with J gene TRBJ1-4; D call uncertain. CDR3 sequence: CASKGLRATTNEKLFF. The CDR3 bases are TGTGCCAGCAAAGGGCTTCGGGCAACAACTAATGAAAAACTGTTTTTT.